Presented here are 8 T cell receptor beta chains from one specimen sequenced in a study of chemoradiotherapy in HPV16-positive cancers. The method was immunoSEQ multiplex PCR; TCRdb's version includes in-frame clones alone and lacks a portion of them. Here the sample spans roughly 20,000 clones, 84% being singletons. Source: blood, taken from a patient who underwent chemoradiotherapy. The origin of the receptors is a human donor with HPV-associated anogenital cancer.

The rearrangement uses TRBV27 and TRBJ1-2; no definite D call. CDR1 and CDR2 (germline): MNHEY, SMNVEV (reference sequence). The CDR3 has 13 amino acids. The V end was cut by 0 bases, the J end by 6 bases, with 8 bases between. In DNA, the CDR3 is TGTGCCAGCAGTTTATCGACGAGGAATGGCTACACCTTC. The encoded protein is CASSLSTRNGYTF.

The CDR3 coding sequence is TGTGCCAGCCTCACCCCCGCAGGGAACAACTATGGCTACACCTTC. The encoded protein is CASLTPAGNNYGYTF. The chain is built from TRBV28 and TRBJ1-2, with D tentatively TRBD1 (5 bases). Germline V gene data show CDR1 as MDHEN and CDR2 as SYDVKM. Trimming took off 8 bases at V and 2 bases at J, with 18 bases between the two ends. The CDR3 contains 15 residues.

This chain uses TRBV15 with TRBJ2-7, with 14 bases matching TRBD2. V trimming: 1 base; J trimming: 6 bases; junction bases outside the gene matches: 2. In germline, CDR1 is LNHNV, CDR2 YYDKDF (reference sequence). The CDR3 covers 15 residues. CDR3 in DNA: TGTGCCACCAGCAGAGGACTAGCGGGGGGGACCGAGCAGTACTTC. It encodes CATSRGLAGGTEQYF.

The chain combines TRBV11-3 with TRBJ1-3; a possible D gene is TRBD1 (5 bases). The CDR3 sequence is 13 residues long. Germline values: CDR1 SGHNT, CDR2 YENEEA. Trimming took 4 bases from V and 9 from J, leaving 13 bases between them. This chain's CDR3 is CASSYGGQGTIYF. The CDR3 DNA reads TGTGCCAGCAGCTACGGGGGTCAGGGCACCATATATTTT.

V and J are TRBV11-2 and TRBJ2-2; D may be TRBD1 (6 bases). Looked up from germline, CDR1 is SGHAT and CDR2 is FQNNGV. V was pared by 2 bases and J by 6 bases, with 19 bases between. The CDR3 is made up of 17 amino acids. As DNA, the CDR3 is TGTGCCAGCAGCTTAATACAAGGGCAGGGGAGCGCCGGGGAGCTGTTTTTT. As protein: CASSLIQGQGSAGELFF. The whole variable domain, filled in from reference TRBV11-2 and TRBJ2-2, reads EAGVAQSPRYKIIEKRQSVAFWCNPISGHATLYWYQQILGQGPKLLIQFQNNGVVDDSQLPKDRFSAERLKGVDSTLKIQPAKLEDSAVYLCASSLIQGQGSAGELFFGEGSRLTVL.

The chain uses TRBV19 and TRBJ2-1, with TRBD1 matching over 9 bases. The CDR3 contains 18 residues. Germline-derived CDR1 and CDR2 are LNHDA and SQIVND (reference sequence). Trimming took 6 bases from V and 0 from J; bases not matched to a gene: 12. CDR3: CASRPTGTGTSSYNEQFF. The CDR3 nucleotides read TGTGCCAGTAGACCGACCGGGACAGGGACATCCTCCTACAATGAGCAGTTCTTC.

In DNA form, the CDR3 reads TGTGCCAGCAGCGGAACCGGGACAGGGAATGAAAAACTGTTTTTT. Its protein is CASSGTGTGNEKLFF. This chain joins TRBV5-8 and TRBJ1-4; 9 bases match TRBD1. Germline V gene data show CDR1 as SGHTS and CDR2 as YDEGEE. This CDR3 region has 15 residues. The ends lost 4 bases at V and 5 bases at J; junction bases unmatched: 6.

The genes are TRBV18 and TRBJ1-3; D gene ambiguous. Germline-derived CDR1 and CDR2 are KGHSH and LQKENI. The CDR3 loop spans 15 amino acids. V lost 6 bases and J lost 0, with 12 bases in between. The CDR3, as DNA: TGTGCCAGCTCCGAGACCGGGAACTCTGGAAACACCATATATTTT. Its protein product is CASSETGNSGNTIYF. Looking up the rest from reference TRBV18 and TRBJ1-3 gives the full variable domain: NAGVMQNPRHLVRRRGQEARLRCSPMKGHSHVYWYRQLPEEGLKFMVYLQKENIIDESGMPKERFSAEFPKEGPSILRIQQVVRGDSAAYFCASSETGNSGNTIYFGEGSWLTVV.